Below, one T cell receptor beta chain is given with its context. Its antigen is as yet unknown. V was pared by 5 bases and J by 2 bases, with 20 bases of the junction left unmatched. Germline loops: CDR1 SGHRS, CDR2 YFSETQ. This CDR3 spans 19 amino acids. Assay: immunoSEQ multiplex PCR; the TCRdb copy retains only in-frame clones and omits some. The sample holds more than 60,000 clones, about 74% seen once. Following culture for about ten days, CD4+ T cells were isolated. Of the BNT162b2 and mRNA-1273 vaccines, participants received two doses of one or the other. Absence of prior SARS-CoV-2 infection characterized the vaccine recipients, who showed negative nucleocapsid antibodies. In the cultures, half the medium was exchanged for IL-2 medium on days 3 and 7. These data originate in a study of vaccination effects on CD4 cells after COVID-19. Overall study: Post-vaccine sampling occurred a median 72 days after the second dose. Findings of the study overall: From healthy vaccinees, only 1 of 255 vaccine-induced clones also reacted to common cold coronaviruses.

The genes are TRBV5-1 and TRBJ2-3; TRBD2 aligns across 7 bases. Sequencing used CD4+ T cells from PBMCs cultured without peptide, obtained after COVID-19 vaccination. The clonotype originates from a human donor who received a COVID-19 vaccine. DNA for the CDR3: TGCGCCAGCAGTCCTAGAACTAGCGTCTACCTCACCAACACAGATACGCAGTATTTT. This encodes CASSPRTSVYLTNTDTQYF.